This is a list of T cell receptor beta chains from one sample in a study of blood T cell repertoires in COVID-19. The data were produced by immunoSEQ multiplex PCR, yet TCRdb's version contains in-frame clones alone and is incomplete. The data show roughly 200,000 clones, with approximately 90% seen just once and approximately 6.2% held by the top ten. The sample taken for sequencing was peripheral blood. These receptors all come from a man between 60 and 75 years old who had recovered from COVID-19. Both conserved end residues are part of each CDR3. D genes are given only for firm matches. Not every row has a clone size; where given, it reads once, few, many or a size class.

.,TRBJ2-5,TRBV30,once,CAWSQGVEETQYF,TGTGCCTGGAGCCAAGGGGTGGAAGAGACCCAGTACTTC
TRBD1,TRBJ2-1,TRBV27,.,CASSLWSGQGIYNEQFF,TGTGCCAGCAGTTTATGGTCGGGACAGGGTATATACAATGAGCAGTTCTTC
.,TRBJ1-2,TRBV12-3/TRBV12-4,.,CASSSTPGYGYTF,TGTGCCAGCAGTTCCACTCCGGGTTATGGCTACACCTTC
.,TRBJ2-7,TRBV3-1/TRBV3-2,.,CASSQDRDTSGEQYF,TGTGCCAGCAGCCAAGATAGAGACACCAGCGGAGAGCAGTACTTC
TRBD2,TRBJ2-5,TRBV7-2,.,CASIPSGGSSQETQYF,TGTGCCAGCATCCCAAGCGGGGGGAGCTCACAAGAGACCCAGTACTTC
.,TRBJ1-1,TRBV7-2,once,CASSFRPNTEAFF,TGTGCCAGCAGCTTCAGGCCAAACACTGAAGCTTTCTTT
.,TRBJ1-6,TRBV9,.,CASSARGGSPLHF,TGTGCCAGCAGCGCGAGGGGGGGTTCACCCCTCCACTTT
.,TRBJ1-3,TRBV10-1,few,CASSETQVSGNTIYF,TGCGCCAGCAGTGAGACCCAGGTCTCTGGAAACACCATATATTTT
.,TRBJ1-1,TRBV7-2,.,CASSLDWGRDTEAFF,TGTGCCAGCAGCTTAGATTGGGGGAGGGACACTGAAGCTTTCTTT
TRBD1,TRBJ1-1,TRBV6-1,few,CASSESGTGGAEAFF,TGTGCCAGCAGTGAAAGTGGGACAGGGGGCGCTGAAGCTTTCTTT
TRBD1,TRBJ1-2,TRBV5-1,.,CASSILTGGESGYTF,TGCGCCAGCAGCATCCTGACAGGGGGCGAAAGTGGCTACACCTTC
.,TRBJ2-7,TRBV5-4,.,CASSFLGQGSSTEQYF,TGTGCCAGCAGCTTCCTAGGACAAGGGTCTTCGACCGAGCAGTACTTC
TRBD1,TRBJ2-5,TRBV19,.,CASRLSPTGTEETQYF,TGTGCCAGTAGACTTTCACCCACCGGGACAGAAGAGACCCAGTACTTC
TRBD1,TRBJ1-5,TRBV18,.,CASSPPTGGIDQPQHF,TGTGCCAGCTCACCACCCACAGGGGGCATCGATCAGCCCCAGCATTTT
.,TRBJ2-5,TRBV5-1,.,CASSLGGILKYQETQYF,TGCGCCAGCAGCTTGGGAGGCATACTGAAGTACCAAGAGACCCAGTACTTC
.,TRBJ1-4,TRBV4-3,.,CASSQGQKLTNEKLFF,TGCGCCAGCAGCCAAGGACAGAAACTAACTAATGAAAAACTGTTTTTT
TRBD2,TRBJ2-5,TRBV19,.,CATTTTTSGSRETQYF,TGTGCCACGACAACAACGACTAGCGGGAGTCGTGAGACCCAGTACTTC
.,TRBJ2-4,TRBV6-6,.,CASSPINNGAGSHIQYF,TGTGCCAGCAGTCCAATCAATAATGGGGCTGGTTCCCACATTCAGTACTTC
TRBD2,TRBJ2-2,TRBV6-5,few,CASTRGVNTGELFF,TGTGCCAGCACGCGGGGGGTGAACACCGGGGAGCTGTTTTTT
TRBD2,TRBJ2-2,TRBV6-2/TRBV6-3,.,CASSYPTSGGAQNTGELFF,TGTGCCAGCAGTTACCCAACTAGCGGGGGGGCACAGAACACCGGGGAGCTGTTTTTT
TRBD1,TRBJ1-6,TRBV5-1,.,CASSDRGNSGNSPLHF,TGCGCCAGCAGCGACAGGGGAAACTCGGGGAATTCACCCCTCCACTTT
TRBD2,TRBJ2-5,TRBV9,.,CASSVSLAEYQETQYF,TGTGCCAGCAGCGTCAGCCTAGCGGAGTACCAAGAGACCCAGTACTTC
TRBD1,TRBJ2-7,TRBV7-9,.,CASSLGFADRGPYEQYF,TGTGCCAGCAGCTTAGGTTTTGCGGACAGGGGCCCCTACGAGCAGTACTTC
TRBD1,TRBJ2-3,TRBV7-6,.,CASSWGQLASTDTQYF,TGTGCCAGCAGCTGGGGACAGCTTGCTAGCACAGATACGCAGTATTTT
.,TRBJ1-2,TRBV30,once,CAWSVLGSVYGYTF,TGTGCCTGGAGTGTACTTGGGAGCGTCTATGGCTACACCTTC
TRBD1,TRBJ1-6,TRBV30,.,CAWSKVQGAGSPLHF,TGTGCCTGGAGTAAAGTACAGGGGGCTGGATCACCCCTCCACTTT
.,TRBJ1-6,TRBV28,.,CASTPSGTRVSPLHF,TGTGCCAGCACCCCCTCCGGGACAAGGGTTTCACCCCTCCACTTT
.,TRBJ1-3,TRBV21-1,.,CVSSGNTIYF,TGCGTTTCCTCTGGAAACACCATATATTTT
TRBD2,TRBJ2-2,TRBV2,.,CASSGVAGKNTGELFF,TGTGCCAGCAGTGGAGTAGCGGGAAAGAACACCGGGGAGCTGTTTTTT
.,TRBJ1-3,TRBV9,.,CASSVAYGGLAGNTIYF,TGTGCCAGCAGCGTAGCTTATGGGGGACTGGCTGGAAACACCATATATTTT
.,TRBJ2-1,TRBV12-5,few,CASGPSDSPGNEQFF,TGTGCTAGTGGCCCCTCGGACAGCCCAGGCAATGAGCAGTTCTTC
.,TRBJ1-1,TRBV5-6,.,CASSLGRNTEAFF,TGTGCCAGCAGCTTGGGGAGGAACACTGAAGCTTTCTTT
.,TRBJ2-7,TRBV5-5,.,CASSAEPGQGTSGSYEQYF,TGTGCCAGCAGCGCCGAGCCGGGACAGGGGACTAGCGGCTCCTACGAGCAGTACTTC